The 27 T cell receptor beta chains listed next were all sequenced from one sample in a study of technical replicates of blood from several donors. TCRdb keeps only in-frame clones here, not all; method: immunoSEQ multiplex PCR. The data show 65,000 to 85,000 clones, 90% to 95% seen once. Sequenced: T cells isolated from PBMCs. These receptors all stem from a human donor in good health.

This clone occurred a few times. This chain uses TRBV25-1 with TRBJ2-7, with TRBD1 identical over 7 bases. The germline gives CDR1 MGHDK, CDR2 SYGVNS. The CDR3 is 15 residues long. V was clipped by 5 bases and J by 2 bases; unmatched bases: 9. In DNA, the CDR3 is TGTGCCAGCAGTCCGGGACAGCAGCCCACCTACGAGCAGTACTTC. It codes for CASSPGQQPTYEQYF.

The chain joins TRBV2 to TRBJ2-1; a weak D match, TRBD1 (5 bases). Trimming left V 4 bases short and J 2 bases short, with 12 bases between. CDR1 is SNHLY, CDR2 FYNNEI, per germline. The CDR3 loop spans 15 amino acids. In DNA, the CDR3 is TGTGCCAGCAGTGGAGGACACAGTCCCTACAATGAGCAGTTCTTC. Its translation: CASSGGHSPYNEQFF.

This chain joins TRBV5-4 and TRBJ2-1; unclear D gene. The CDR3 has 16 amino acids. With 0 bases removed from V and 6 bases from J, the gap between germline ends came to 16 bases. Per the germline V gene, CDR1 is SGHNT and CDR2 is YYREEE (reference sequence). The CDR3 region is CASSLVPLAAANEQFF. The CDR3 region has the DNA TGTGCCAGCAGCTTGGTCCCCTTAGCCGCCGCCAATGAGCAGTTCTTC.

The V gene is TRBV6-6, the J gene TRBJ2-1; D is ambiguous. This CDR3 has 12 residues. The V end was cut by 6 bases, the J end by 7 bases, with 10 bases between. Germline CDR1 MNHNY, CDR2 SVGAGI (reference sequence). CDR3 loop: CASSVSVNEQFF. The CDR3, as DNA: TGTGCCAGCAGCGTCAGCGTAAATGAGCAGTTCTTC.

The CDR3 spells CASSVAYSGGVPGELFF. The CDR3 coding sequence is TGTGCCAGCAGCGTAGCTTATTCGGGGGGCGTCCCCGGGGAGCTGTTTTTT. The V and J genes are TRBV9 and TRBJ2-2, with a tentative D call TRBD2 (7 bases). The V and J ends lost 0 bases and 6 bases respectively, with 18 bases between them. CDR3 length: 17 residues. Germline CDR1 is SGDLS and CDR2 is YYNGEE.

V is TRBV5-4 and J is TRBJ2-7; TRBD2 matches at 9 bases. CDR3 size: 17 residues. Germline V CDR1 and CDR2: SGHNT, YYREEE (reference sequence). The J segment lost 7 bases and the V segment lost 0 bases, leaving 14 bases of the junction unmatched. Here the CDR3 DNA reads TGTGCCAGCAGCTTGGACCCGTCGCTAGCGGGGACGTGGGAGCAGTACTTC. Translating gives CASSLDPSLAGTWEQYF.

V usage is TRBV5-6 and J usage is TRBJ1-5, with TRBD1 matching over 8 bases. V lost 3 bases, J lost 3 bases, and 11 bases stayed unmatched. Germline V gene lookup returns CDR1 SGHDT and CDR2 YYEEEE. This CDR3 region has 17 residues. CDR3 coding DNA: TGTGCCAGCAGCTCACAACAATACAGGGGGGACAATCAGCCCCAGCATTTT. This encodes CASSSQQYRGDNQPQHF.

V usage is TRBV11-3 and J usage is TRBJ2-5, with D tentatively TRBD2 (6 bases). Germline CDR1 is SGHNT and CDR2 is YENEEA. With 1 base removed from V and 4 bases from J, the gap between germline ends came to 19 bases. This CDR3 has 17 residues. Written as DNA, the CDR3 is TGTGCCAGCAGCTTAGGTCAGGTTGGGGCCGGGGGAGAGACCCAGTACTTC. Its protein product is CASSLGQVGAGGETQYF.

CDR3 in DNA: TGTGCCAGCAGCCCTGGAACTAGCGGGGCCGTCCGGGCCACCGGGGAGCTGTTTTTT. It specifies CASSPGTSGAVRATGELFF. The chain couples TRBV7-9 to TRBJ2-2; 10 bases are shared with TRBD2. Per germline, CDR1 SEHNR and CDR2 FQNEAQ (reference sequence). The V gene end was trimmed by 5 bases and the J gene end by 4 bases; junction bases not matched to a gene: 16. The CDR3 spans 19 residues.

The chain carries TRBV7-9 and TRBJ2-5; maybe TRBD1 (6 bases). V gave up 9 bases and J gave up 1 base, with 12 bases separating them. The CDR3 runs 13 residues. Germline V gives CDR1 SEHNR, CDR2 FQNEAQ (reference sequence). The CDR3 nucleotides read TGTGCCAGTCAAGGACAGACCCAAGAGACCCAGTACTTC. This sequence encodes CASQGQTQETQYF.

The chain recombines TRBV10-3 with TRBJ1-2, with 8 bases aligning to TRBD1. V dropped 7 bases and J dropped 4; count of bases not matched to a gene: 11. Germline CDR1 is ENHRY and CDR2 is SYGVKD. CDR3 size: 15 residues. CDR3: CAINQPTGEGYGYTF. In DNA form, the CDR3 reads TGTGCCATCAATCAACCGACAGGGGAAGGCTATGGCTACACCTTC.

Only one count was recorded for this clone. The rearrangement links TRBV27 to TRBJ1-2; 8 nucleotides agree with TRBD1. The CDR3 covers 14 residues. V shed 8 bases, J shed 4 bases, and the junction held 9 bases outside the gene matches. Germline-derived CDR1 and CDR2 are MNHEY and SMNVEV (reference sequence). CDR3 in amino acids: CASATGTGRYGYTF. As DNA, the CDR3 is TGTGCCAGCGCCACCGGGACAGGCCGCTATGGCTACACCTTC.

This chain links TRBV6-1 with TRBJ2-7; the D gene is possibly TRBD2 (5 bases). Looked up from germline, CDR1 is MNHNS and CDR2 is SASEGT. Trimming took off 8 bases at V and 1 base at J, with 12 bases between the two ends. This CDR3 contains 13 residues. The CDR3 sequence is CASETTGSYEQYF. The CDR3 nucleotides read TGTGCCAGCGAAACTACGGGGTCCTACGAGCAGTACTTC.

V is TRBV5-4 and J is TRBJ2-1, with D maybe TRBD1 (6 bases). Per the germline V gene, CDR1 is SGHNT and CDR2 is YYREEE (reference sequence). This CDR3 is 14 amino acids long. Trimming took 2 bases from V and 2 from J, leaving 8 bases between them. The CDR3: CASSLGGAYNEQFF. The CDR3 DNA sequence: TGTGCCAGCAGCTTAGGGGGAGCCTACAATGAGCAGTTCTTC.

This rearrangement joins TRBV5-4 to TRBJ1-1; 9 nucleotides align to TRBD1. The V gene end was trimmed by 4 bases and the J gene end by 2 bases; junction bases not matched to a gene: 6. Germline V CDR1 and CDR2: SGHNT, YYREEE (reference sequence). This CDR3 region has 15 residues. CDR3 protein: CASSRADRGNTEAFF. As DNA, the CDR3 is TGTGCCAGCAGCCGGGCGGACAGGGGCAACACTGAAGCTTTCTTT.

The V gene is TRBV2, the J gene TRBJ1-1; D is unclear. Germline CDR1 and CDR2: SNHLY and FYNNEI. The CDR3 contains 14 residues. V lost 4 bases and J lost 0, with 9 bases in between. CDR3 region: CASSASLLNTEAFF. The CDR3 DNA follows: TGTGCCAGCAGTGCGTCACTGTTGAACACTGAAGCTTTCTTT.

For the CDR3, the DNA is TGTGCCAGCAGCTTAAGACTAGCGGGAGCGGGTAGGCGCAATGAGCAGTTCTTC. This codes for CASSLRLAGAGRRNEQFF. This chain connects TRBV7-2 to TRBJ2-1, with 12 nucleotides matching TRBD2. This CDR3 is built from 18 residues. V lost 2 bases to trimming and J lost 6 bases; unmatched junction nucleotides: 11. Per germline, CDR1 SGHTA and CDR2 FQGNSA.

V usage is TRBV9 and J usage is TRBJ1-1; the D gene is possibly TRBD1 (6 bases). This CDR3 spans 16 amino acids. With 3 bases removed from V and 1 base from J, the gap between germline ends came to 16 bases. CDR1 is SGDLS, CDR2 YYNGEE, per germline. This CDR3 is CASSDEPGHQNTEAFF. CDR3 coding DNA: TGTGCCAGCAGCGATGAACCGGGACACCAGAACACTGAAGCTTTCTTT. The full variable domain, rest sourced from reference TRBV9 and TRBJ1-1, is DSGVTQTPKHLITATGQRVTLRCSPRSGDLSVYWYQQSLDQGLQFLIQYYNGEERAKGNILERFSAQQFPDLHSELNLSSLELGDSALYFCASSDEPGHQNTEAFFGQGTRLTVV.

The chain is built from TRBV27 and TRBJ1-4; TRBD1 matches at 8 bases. Trimming removed 5 bases from V and 3 bases from J; junction bases left unmatched: 5. The germline CDR1 and CDR2 sequences are MNHEY and SMNVEV (reference sequence). This CDR3 contains 15 residues. The CDR3 sequence is CASSPSTGANEKLFF. The CDR3 nucleotides read TGTGCCAGCAGTCCCTCGACAGGGGCTAATGAAAAACTGTTTTTT. The full variable domain, its missing parts supplied by reference TRBV27 and TRBJ1-4, is EAQVTQNPRYLITVTGKKLTVTCSQNMNHEYMSWYRQDPGLGLRQIYYSMNVEVTDKGDVPEGYKVSRKEKRNFPLILESPSPNQTSLYFCASSPSTGANEKLFFGSGTQLSVL.

The chain joins TRBV28 to TRBJ2-7; 8 bases map to TRBD1. Germline trimming cut 4 bases from V and 3 bases from J; bases unmatched to any gene: 5. The CDR3 loop spans 14 amino acids. Germline CDR1 reads MDHEN; CDR2 reads SYDVKM. In DNA form, the CDR3 reads TGTGCCAGCAGTTCCGGGACAGGAGACTACGAGCAGTACTTC. Translated: CASSSGTGDYEQYF.

This chain uses TRBV6-1 with TRBJ2-2, with D tentatively TRBD1 (6 bases). Germline CDR1 is MNHNS and CDR2 is SASEGT. V was trimmed by 1 base and J by 3 bases, leaving 15 bases between them. The CDR3 covers 17 residues. The CDR3 reads CASSEDTGRRYTGELFF. DNA for the CDR3: TGTGCCAGCAGTGAAGACACAGGGAGAAGGTACACCGGGGAGCTGTTTTTT.

The V and J genes are TRBV6-5 and TRBJ2-2; 13 positions match TRBD2. Germline V CDR1 and CDR2: MNHEY, SVGAGI. V shed 4 bases and J 7 bases; nucleotides not matched to a gene: 6. CDR3 length equals 16 residues. Here the CDR3 DNA reads TGTGCCAGCAGTTGGACTAGCGGGAGAACGAACGGGGAGCTGTTTTTT. Translating it yields CASSWTSGRTNGELFF.

Only one count was recorded for this clone. The CDR3 DNA follows: TGTGCCAGCAGCTTATCAGGGTTAGTCGGAAACACCATATATTTT. This codes for CASSLSGLVGNTIYF. The J gene is TRBJ1-3, the V gene TRBV5-5; possible D gene TRBD1, 5 bases. V shed 2 bases and J shed 4 bases, with 13 bases lying between them. The V gene's germline CDR1 is SGHKS and CDR2 YYEKEE (reference sequence). This CDR3 spans 15 amino acids.

The chain uses TRBV5-1 and TRBJ1-1, with a possible D match to TRBD1 (6 bases). This CDR3 is built from 15 residues. In germline, CDR1 is SGHRS, CDR2 YFSETQ. Trimming took 0 bases from V and 4 from J, leaving 13 bases between them. This CDR3 reads CASSLGQGSTTEAFF. The CDR3 bases are TGCGCCAGCAGCTTGGGTCAGGGGTCTACCACTGAAGCTTTCTTT.

This clone was observed a single time. This rearrangement joins TRBV18 to TRBJ1-1, with D hard to call. The CDR3 length is 12 residues. From germline, CDR1 is KGHSH and CDR2 LQKENI. V was clipped by 2 bases and J by 8 bases, with 9 bases between them. CDR3 amino acids: CASSPDSEEAFF. CDR3 sequence (DNA): TGTGCCAGCTCACCAGACTCAGAAGAAGCTTTCTTT.

This clone has a single count. The gene calls are TRBV2 and TRBJ1-4, with D possibly TRBD1 on 6 matching bases. This CDR3 has 14 amino acids. CDR1 is SNHLY, CDR2 FYNNEI, per germline. V lost 6 bases and J lost 8, with 16 bases in between. In nucleotides, the CDR3 is TGTGCCAGCAGGGGTACAGGGTTCGGCGAAAAACTGTTTTTT. It specifies CASRGTGFGEKLFF.

CDR3 nucleotides: TGTGCCAGTAGCCAACTAGCGGGAGGGAACGAGCAGTACTTC. It is translated as CASSQLAGGNEQYF. The chain has TRBV19 and TRBJ2-7; TRBD2 matches at 13 bases. With 6 bases clipped from V and 5 bases from J, the junction kept 4 bases outside the gene matches. CDR1 and CDR2 (germline): LNHDA, SQIVND (reference sequence). The CDR3 is 14 residues long.